This T cell receptor (beta chain) was observed in a study of cytomegalovirus exposure and HLA in healthy donors. Study observations and caveats: Beyond CMV serostatus, there was no information to go on about immune exposure. The authors listed 164 TCR beta chains as cytomegalovirus-associated. As a later analysis showed, a missense DCLRE1C variant was linked to trimming of TCR beta V- and J-genes.

Notes on this clone: Antigen: not known.

The PCR had 60 Vbeta and 13 Jbeta primers. TCRdb's table, derived via immunoSEQ multiplex PCR, lists solely in-frame clones and lacks some. The sample has about 120,000 clones; about 72% are singletons. CDR3 length: 10 amino acids. CDR1 and CDR2 (germline): MDHEN, SYDVKM. The TCR was taken from a man aged 45-65 years in good health and CMV-seropositive. The sequenced material came from PBMCs. The V and J genes are TRBV28 and TRBJ1-1; TRBD1 is a possible D gene (5 bases). DNA of the CDR3: TGTGCATGTAGCAGGGTCGAAGCTTTCTTT. Its translation is CACSRVEAFF.